This entry lists 25 T cell receptor beta chains sequenced from one sample in a study of human T cells and chemical hapten exposure. Time point denoted: patch test 2, 6 weeks after DPC sensitization. Treatment denoted: therapeutic diphenylcyclopropenone sensitization with weekly scalp DPC. TCRdb itself ran the RACE reads through MiXCR, one entry per CDR3 protein. The sample includes some 57,000 distinct CDR3 sequences, 7.5% to 10% seen only once; the top ten take approximately 1.6%. The material was whole blood, obtained in connection with sensitization to the hapten diphenylcyclopropenone (DPC). All receptors come from a woman aged 50 to 60 with alopecia areata. Some clones in this sample may be carry-over from other donors' samples.

This clonotype was recorded at least ten times. J is TRBJ1-5 and V is TRBV6-6, with D possibly being TRBD1 (5 bases). Germline V gene data show CDR1 as MNHNY and CDR2 as SVGAGI (reference sequence). This CDR3 is built from 14 residues. V lost 7 bases and J 1 base, leaving 11 bases between the germline ends. The CDR3, as DNA: TGTGCCAGCAAGGCCGGGGACAGCAATCAGCCCCAGCATTTT. It yields the protein CASKAGDSNQPQHF.

The J gene is TRBJ2-7, the V gene TRBV11-2, with 9 bases lining up with TRBD2. This CDR3 spans 16 amino acids. The ends lost 3 bases at V and 3 bases at J; junction bases unmatched: 9. Looked up from germline, CDR1 is SGHAT and CDR2 is FQNNGV. The CDR3 region has the DNA TGTGCCAGCAGCTTCCGTAGCGGGGGCCCCGGCTACGAGCAGTACTTC. Its protein is CASSFRSGGPGYEQYF.

The V gene is TRBV11-2, the J gene TRBJ2-3; possibly TRBD1 or TRBD2 for D (5 bases each). The V gene lost 1 base and the J gene lost 4 bases, with 12 bases spanning the gap. The CDR3 extends over 15 amino acids. Per germline, CDR1 SGHAT and CDR2 FQNNGV. The CDR3 loop reads CASSLGQGVSDTQYF. The CDR3 nucleotides are TGTGCCAGCAGCTTAGGGCAGGGAGTCTCAGATACGCAGTATTTT.

This chain uses TRBV5-4 with TRBJ2-3, with a tentative D call TRBD1 (6 bases). Germline CDR1 reads SGHNT; CDR2 reads YYREEE (reference sequence). Trimming stripped 0 bases from V and 1 base from J, with 9 bases between. The CDR3 is made up of 15 amino acids. CDR3 protein: CASSLATGRTDTQYF. The CDR3 coding sequence is TGTGCCAGCAGCTTGGCGACAGGCCGCACAGATACGCAGTATTTT.

This clonotype came up many times. The genes are TRBV5-4 and TRBJ1-4; no clear D gene. The CDR3 contains 16 residues. With 1 base removed from V and 4 bases from J, the gap between germline ends came to 14 bases. Germline CDR1 is SGHNT and CDR2 is YYREEE (reference sequence). As DNA, the CDR3 is TGTGCCAGCAGCTTGAGGACGGGCCAGCTTAATGAAAAACTGTTTTTT. This sequence encodes CASSLRTGQLNEKLFF. The entire variable domain, with the rest obtained from reference TRBV5-4 and TRBJ1-4, is as follows: ETGVTQSPTHLIKTRGQQVTLRCSSQSGHNTVSWYQQALGQGPQFIFQYYREEENGRGNFPPRFSGLQFPNYSSELNVNALELDDSALYLCASSLRTGQLNEKLFFGSGTQLSVL.

The rearrangement joins TRBV6-4 to TRBJ2-4; 9 bases agree with TRBD1. This CDR3 has 13 residues. The germline gives CDR1 MRHNA, CDR2 SNTAGT. Losses at the gene ends were 3 bases for V and 8 bases for J; bases not matched to a gene: 2. CDR3 in DNA: TGTGCCAGCAGTGAGGACAGGGGCGACATTCAGTACTTC. Protein product: CASSEDRGDIQYF.

This clonotype was counted many times. This chain uses TRBV7-9 with TRBJ1-1; possible D gene TRBD1, 5 bases. Per the germline V gene, CDR1 is SEHNR and CDR2 is FQNEAQ (reference sequence). V dropped 3 bases and J dropped 4 bases, with 12 bases sitting between them. There are 14 residues in the CDR3. The CDR3 protein is CASSFQGAGTEAFF. DNA for the CDR3: TGTGCCAGCAGCTTTCAGGGCGCTGGCACTGAAGCTTTCTTT. Variable domain in full (rest from reference TRBV7-9 and TRBJ1-1): DTGVSQNPRHKITKRGQNVTFRCDPISEHNRLYWYRQTLGQGPEFLTYFQNEAQLEKSRLLSDRFSAERPKGSFSTLEIQRTEQGDSAMYLCASSFQGAGTEAFFGQGTRLTVV.

This clonotype was seen ten or more times. The CDR3 nucleotides are TGTGCCGCCCGTCGGGGCAGAGAGAACACTGAAGCTTTCTTT. Residues: CAARRGRENTEAFF. The chain links TRBV27 to TRBJ1-1, with D possibly matching TRBD1 (5 bases). Germline CDR1 MNHEY, CDR2 SMNVEV (reference sequence). This CDR3 contains 14 residues. V lost 11 bases to trimming and J lost 1 base, with 17 bases between them.

This rearrangement joins TRBV11-2 to TRBJ2-5; TRBD2 is a possible D gene (6 bases). CDR1 is SGHAT and CDR2 is FQNNGV in the germline V gene. This CDR3 region has 15 residues. V was shortened by 5 bases and J by 10 bases, with 23 bases between the two germline ends. CDR3 sequence reads: CASSIWWGDHVDQYF. The CDR3 DNA follows: TGTGCCAGCAGCATATGGTGGGGGGACCACGTAGACCAGTACTTC.

This clonotype was counted only a few times. The rearrangement joins TRBV20-1 to TRBJ1-1; D remains ambiguous. Germline V gives CDR1 DFQATT, CDR2 SNEGSKA (reference sequence). The CDR3 contains 13 residues. With 0 bases removed from V and 7 bases from J, the gap between germline ends came to 12 bases. In DNA, the CDR3 is TGCAGTGCTAGAGATTGGTCGGCGAATGAAGCTTTCTTT. Its protein is CSARDWSANEAFF.

This clonotype has at least ten counts. V gene TRBV27 combines with J gene TRBJ1-2; D is unclear. V lost 0 bases, J lost 7 bases, and 9 bases lay in between. The CDR3 is 13 amino acids. From germline, CDR1 is MNHEY and CDR2 SMNVEV (reference sequence). The CDR3 sequence is CASSLSLGAGYTF. DNA of the CDR3: TGTGCCAGCAGTTTATCGTTGGGAGCTGGCTACACCTTC.

The chain links TRBV2 to TRBJ2-7; 8 bases are shared with TRBD1. This CDR3 spans 16 amino acids. CDR1 and CDR2 from the germline V gene are SNHLY and FYNNEI. V shed 7 bases and J 1 base; nucleotides not matched to a gene: 12. CDR3 in amino acids: CASIRRLTGASYEQYF. CDR3 in DNA: TGTGCCAGCATTAGAAGATTGACAGGGGCATCCTACGAGCAGTACTTC. Using reference TRBV2 and TRBJ2-7 for the parts outside the CDR3, the full variable domain is EPEVTQTPSHQVTQMGQEVILRCVPISNHLYFYWYRQILGQKVEFLVSFYNNEISEKSEIFDDQFSVERPDGSNFTLKIRSTKLEDSAMYFCASIRRLTGASYEQYFGPGTRLTVT.

Written as DNA, the CDR3 is TGTGCCAGCAGTTCGTCGGGGCCGACTAATCCGCAGTACTTC. Protein sequence: CASSSSGPTNPQYF. The rearrangement uses TRBV6-2 or TRBV6-3 and TRBJ2-7, with D perhaps assigned TRBD1 or TRBD2 (5 bases each). The germline V gene has CDR1 MNHEY and CDR2 SVGEGT. The CDR3 has 14 amino acids. The V end was cut by 4 bases, the J end by 9 bases, with 19 bases between.

This clonotype was seen a handful of times. CDR3 protein: CARGPGYGYTF. CDR3 nucleotide sequence: TGCGCCCGCGGACCGGGCTATGGCTACACCTTC. This chain connects TRBV10-1 to TRBJ1-2; D call uncertain. Per the germline V gene, CDR1 is WNHNN and CDR2 is SYGVQD (reference sequence). This CDR3 is 11 amino acids long. Trimming shortened V by 11 bases and J by 4 bases, and 11 bases separated the two germline ends.

This clonotype came up many times. The chain is built from TRBV7-9 and TRBJ1-4, with D uncertain. With 5 bases removed from V and 3 bases from J, the gap between germline ends came to 13 bases. The germline gives CDR1 SEHNR, CDR2 FQNEAQ (reference sequence). The CDR3 has 15 amino acids. In DNA, the CDR3 is TGTGCCAGCAGCCCTTACGACCTACCTAATGAAAAACTGTTTTTT. Protein sequence: CASSPYDLPNEKLFF.

This clonotype has only a few counts. This rearrangement joins TRBV7-2 to TRBJ2-2, with D possibly being TRBD1 (5 bases). V was shortened by 3 bases and J by 7 bases, with 18 bases between the two germline ends. The CDR3 is 16 residues long. Germline-derived CDR1 and CDR2 are SGHTA and FQGNSA. The CDR3 region is CASSLNGAGRSGELFF. As DNA, the CDR3 is TGTGCCAGCAGCTTGAATGGGGCAGGGCGTAGCGGGGAGCTGTTTTTT.

This clonotype was seen at least ten times. The V gene is TRBV4-3, the J gene TRBJ2-3, with D perhaps TRBD2 (5 bases). The CDR3 runs to 15 residues. The ends were cut back, 0 bases at V and 4 bases at J, with 11 bases in the middle. In germline, CDR1 is LGHNA, CDR2 YSLEER. The chain's CDR3 is CASSQDRAGADTQYF. The CDR3 DNA reads TGCGCCAGCAGCCAAGATAGGGCGGGCGCAGATACGCAGTATTTT.

CDR3 amino acids: CASSYGASGESYEQYF. The CDR3 DNA is TGTGCCAGCAGTTACGGGGCTAGCGGGGAGTCCTACGAGCAGTACTTC. This sequence joins TRBV6-6 and TRBJ2-7, with 9 bases lining up with TRBD2. CDR3 length equals 16 residues. V trimming: 2 bases; J trimming: 1 base; junction bases outside the gene matches: 6. Germline V gene lookup returns CDR1 MNHNY and CDR2 SVGAGI (reference sequence).

This clonotype was counted ten times or more. The chain uses TRBV24-1 and TRBJ2-1, with a possible D match to TRBD1 (6 bases). CDR1 and CDR2 (germline): KGHDR, SFDVKD. The length of the CDR3 is 12 residues. Trimming removed 7 bases at V and 6 bases at J, with 9 bases between. The CDR3 coding sequence is TGTGCCACCAGAAACAGGGTCAATGAGCAGTTCTTC. Its translation is CATRNRVNEQFF.

This clonotype was seen many times. This sequence joins TRBV12-5 and TRBJ2-3; 8 bases align to TRBD1. The junction had 14 bases not matched to a gene; V was cut back by 7 bases and J by 11 bases. The CDR3 runs 14 residues. CDR1 and CDR2 (germline): LGHNT, FRNRAP. CDR3: CASAPPRSGQEQYF. The CDR3 DNA reads TGTGCTAGTGCCCCGCCCAGATCGGGACAGGAGCAGTATTTT.

The chain recombines TRBV28 with TRBJ1-4; no firm D call. CDR3 length equals 16 residues. The germline V gene encodes CDR1 MDHEN and CDR2 SYDVKM. The ends were cut back, 3 bases at V and 8 bases at J, with 19 bases in the middle. CDR3 DNA sequence: TGTGCCAGCAGTTTCTACGGGCAGCCCCAAGGGGAAAAACTGTTTTTT. Amino acid sequence: CASSFYGQPQGEKLFF. Full variable domain (remainder filled in from reference TRBV28 and TRBJ1-4): DVKVTQSSRYLVKRTGEKVFLECVQDMDHENMFWYRQDPGLGLRLIYFSYDVKMKEKGDIPEGYSVSREKKERFSLILESASTNQTSMYLCASSFYGQPQGEKLFFGSGTQLSVL.

This clonotype showed up many times. This chain links TRBV5-1 with TRBJ1-4; D possibly corresponds to TRBD1 (5 bases). The V gene lost 2 bases and the J gene lost 6 bases, with 8 bases spanning the gap. Germline CDR1 and CDR2: SGHRS and YFSETQ. The CDR3 totals 13 residues. In DNA form, the CDR3 reads TGCGCCAGCAGCTTACTGGGGGATGAAAAACTGTTTTTT. Translation: CASSLLGDEKLFF.

This clonotype has a count of ten or more. The chain is built from TRBV7-9 and TRBJ2-2; a possible D gene is TRBD2 (6 bases). The CDR3 covers 15 residues. CDR1 is SEHNR, CDR2 FQNEAQ, per germline (reference sequence). Trimming removed 4 bases from V and 4 bases from J, with 13 bases in between. The CDR3 sequence is CASSSLTRATGELFF. CDR3 bases: TGTGCCAGCAGCTCGTTGACTAGGGCCACCGGGGAGCTGTTTTTT.

The chain joins TRBV5-1 to TRBJ2-7; possible D gene TRBD1, 6 bases. Germline-derived CDR1 and CDR2 are SGHRS and YFSETQ. Trimming removed 0 bases from V and 2 bases from J, with 15 bases in between. The CDR3 is made up of 16 amino acids. The CDR3, as DNA: TGCGCCAGCAGCTTGGACGTCAGGGGAACCGCCTACGAGCAGTACTTC. It encodes CASSLDVRGTAYEQYF. The full variable domain, its missing parts supplied by reference TRBV5-1 and TRBJ2-7, is KAGVTQTPRYLIKTRGQQVTLSCSPISGHRSVSWYQQTPGQGLQFLFEYFSETQRNKGNFPGRFSGRQFSNSRSEMNVSTLELGDSALYLCASSLDVRGTAYEQYFGPGTRLTVT.

The CDR3 nucleotides are TGTGCCAGCAGCTTTCAACGTGGACAGGATCTATCGAACACCGGGGAGCTGTTTTTT. It yields the protein CASSFQRGQDLSNTGELFF. The chain recombines TRBV5-4 with TRBJ2-2; TRBD1 aligns across 7 bases. The germline V gene encodes CDR1 SGHNT and CDR2 YYREEE (reference sequence). The CDR3 extends over 19 amino acids. V lost 2 bases, J lost 0 bases, and 13 bases stayed unmatched.